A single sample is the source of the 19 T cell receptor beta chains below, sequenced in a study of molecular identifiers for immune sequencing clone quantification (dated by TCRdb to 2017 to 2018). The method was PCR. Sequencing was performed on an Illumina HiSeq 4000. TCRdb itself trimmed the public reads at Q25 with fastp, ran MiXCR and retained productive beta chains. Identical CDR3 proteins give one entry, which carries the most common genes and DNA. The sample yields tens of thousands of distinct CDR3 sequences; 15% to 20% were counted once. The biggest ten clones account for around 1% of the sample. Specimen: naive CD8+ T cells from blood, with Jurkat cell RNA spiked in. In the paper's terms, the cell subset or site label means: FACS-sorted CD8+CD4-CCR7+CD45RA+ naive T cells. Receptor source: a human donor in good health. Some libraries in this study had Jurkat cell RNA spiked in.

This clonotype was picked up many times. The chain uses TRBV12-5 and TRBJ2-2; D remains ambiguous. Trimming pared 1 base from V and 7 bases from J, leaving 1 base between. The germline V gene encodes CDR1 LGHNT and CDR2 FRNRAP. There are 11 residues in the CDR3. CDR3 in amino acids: CASGLDGELFF. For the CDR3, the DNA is TGTGCTAGTGGTTTGGACGGGGAGCTGTTTTTT.

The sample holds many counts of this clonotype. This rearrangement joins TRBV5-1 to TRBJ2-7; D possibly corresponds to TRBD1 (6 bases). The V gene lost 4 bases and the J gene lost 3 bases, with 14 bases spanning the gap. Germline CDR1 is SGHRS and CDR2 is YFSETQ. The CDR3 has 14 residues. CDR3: CASSPPSRGYEQYF. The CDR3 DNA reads TGCGCCAGCAGCCCGCCGAGCAGGGGCTACGAGCAGTACTTC.

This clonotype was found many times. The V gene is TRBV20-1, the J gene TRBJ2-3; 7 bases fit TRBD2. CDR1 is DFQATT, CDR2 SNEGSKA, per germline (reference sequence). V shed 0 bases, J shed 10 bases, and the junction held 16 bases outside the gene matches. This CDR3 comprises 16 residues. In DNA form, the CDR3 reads TGCAGTGCTAGAGATATGGCGGGGGTAGGGAGGGTGGCGCAGTATTTT. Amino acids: CSARDMAGVGRVAQYF.

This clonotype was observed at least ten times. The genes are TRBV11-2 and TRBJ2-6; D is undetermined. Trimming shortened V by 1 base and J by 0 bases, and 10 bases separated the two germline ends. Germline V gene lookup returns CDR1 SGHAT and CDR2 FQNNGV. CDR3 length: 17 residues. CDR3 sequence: CASSLVGPTSGANVLTF. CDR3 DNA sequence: TGTGCCAGCAGCTTAGTAGGTCCAACCTCTGGGGCCAACGTCCTGACTTTC.

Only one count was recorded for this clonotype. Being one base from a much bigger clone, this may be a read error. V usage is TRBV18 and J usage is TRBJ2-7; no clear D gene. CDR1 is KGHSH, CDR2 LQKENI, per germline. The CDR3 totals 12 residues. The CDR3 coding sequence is TGTGCCAGCTCACCAGGACCGGTCGAGCAGTGCTTC. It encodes CASSPGPVEQCF. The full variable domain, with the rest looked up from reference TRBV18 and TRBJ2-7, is NAGVMQNPRHLVRRRGQEARLRCSPMKGHSHVYWYRQLPEEGLKFMVYLQKENIIDESGMPKERFSAEFPKEGPSILRIQQVVRGDSAAYFCASSPGPVEQCFGPGTRLTVT.

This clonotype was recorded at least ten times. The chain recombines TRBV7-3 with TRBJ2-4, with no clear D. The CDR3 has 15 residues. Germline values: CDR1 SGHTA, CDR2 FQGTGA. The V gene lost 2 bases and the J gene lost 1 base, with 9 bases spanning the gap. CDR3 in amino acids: CASSLLHGAKNIQYF. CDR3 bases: TGTGCCAGCAGCTTACTTCATGGGGCCAAAAACATTCAGTACTTC.

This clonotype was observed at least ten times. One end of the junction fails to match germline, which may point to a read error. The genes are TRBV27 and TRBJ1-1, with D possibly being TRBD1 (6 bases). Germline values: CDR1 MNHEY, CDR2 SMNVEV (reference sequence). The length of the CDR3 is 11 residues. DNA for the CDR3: TGTGCCAGCAGTATGCCGAATACAGGGCTATTT. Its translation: CASSMPNTGLF.

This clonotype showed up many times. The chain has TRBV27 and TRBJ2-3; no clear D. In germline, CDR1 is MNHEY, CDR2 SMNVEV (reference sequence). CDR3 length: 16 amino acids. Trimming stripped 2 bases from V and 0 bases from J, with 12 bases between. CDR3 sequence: CASSLALPQSTDTQYF. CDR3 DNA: TGTGCCAGCAGTTTAGCTCTACCCCAGAGCACAGATACGCAGTATTTT.

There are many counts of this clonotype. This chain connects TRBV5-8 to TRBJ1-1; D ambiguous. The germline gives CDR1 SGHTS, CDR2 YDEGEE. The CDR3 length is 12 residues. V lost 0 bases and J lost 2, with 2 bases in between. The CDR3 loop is CASSLDNTEAFF. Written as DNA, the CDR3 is TGTGCCAGCAGCTTGGACAACACTGAAGCTTTCTTT.

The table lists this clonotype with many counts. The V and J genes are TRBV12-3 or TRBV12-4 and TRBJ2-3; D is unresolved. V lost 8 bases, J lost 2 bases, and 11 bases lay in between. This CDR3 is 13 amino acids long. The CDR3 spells CASSVGHTDTQYF. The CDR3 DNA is TGTGCCAGCTCGGTCGGCCACACAGATACGCAGTATTTT.

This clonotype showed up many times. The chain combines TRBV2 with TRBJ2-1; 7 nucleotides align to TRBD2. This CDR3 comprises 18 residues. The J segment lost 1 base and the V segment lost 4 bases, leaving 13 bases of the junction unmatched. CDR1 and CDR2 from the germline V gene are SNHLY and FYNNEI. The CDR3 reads CASSVAGDRIESYNEQFF. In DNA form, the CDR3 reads TGTGCCAGCAGTGTCGCGGGAGACCGTATAGAGTCCTACAATGAGCAGTTCTTC. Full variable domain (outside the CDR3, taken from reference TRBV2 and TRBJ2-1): EPEVTQTPSHQVTQMGQEVILRCVPISNHLYFYWYRQILGQKVEFLVSFYNNEISEKSEIFDDQFSVERPDGSNFTLKIRSTKLEDSAMYFCASSVAGDRIESYNEQFFGPGTRLTVL.

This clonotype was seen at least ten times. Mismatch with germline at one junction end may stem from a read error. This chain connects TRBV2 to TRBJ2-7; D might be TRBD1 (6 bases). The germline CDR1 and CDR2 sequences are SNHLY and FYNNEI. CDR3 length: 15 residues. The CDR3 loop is CASSEAVTGSSEQYF. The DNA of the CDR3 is TGTGCCAGCAGTGAAGCGGTAACAGGGTCCTCCGAGCAGTACTTC. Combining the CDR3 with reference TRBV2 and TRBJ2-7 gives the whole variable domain EPEVTQTPSHQVTQMGQEVILRCVPISNHLYFYWYRQILGQKVEFLVSFYNNEISEKSEIFDDQFSVERPDGSNFTLKIRSTKLEDSAMYFCASSEAVTGSSEQYFGPGTRLTVT.

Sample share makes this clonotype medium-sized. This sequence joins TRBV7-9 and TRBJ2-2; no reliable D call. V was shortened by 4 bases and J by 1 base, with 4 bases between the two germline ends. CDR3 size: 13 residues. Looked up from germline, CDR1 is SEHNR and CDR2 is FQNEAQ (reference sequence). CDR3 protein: CASSYRNTGELFF. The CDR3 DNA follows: TGTGCCAGCAGCTACAGGAACACCGGGGAGCTGTTTTTT.

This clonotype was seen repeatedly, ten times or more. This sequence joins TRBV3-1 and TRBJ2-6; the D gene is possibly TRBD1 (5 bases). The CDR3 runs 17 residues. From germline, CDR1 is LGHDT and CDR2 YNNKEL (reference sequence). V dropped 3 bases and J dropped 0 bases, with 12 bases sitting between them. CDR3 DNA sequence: TGTGCCAGCAGCCACAGGGCTCCCGACTCTGGGGCCAACGTCCTGACTTTC. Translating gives CASSHRAPDSGANVLTF.

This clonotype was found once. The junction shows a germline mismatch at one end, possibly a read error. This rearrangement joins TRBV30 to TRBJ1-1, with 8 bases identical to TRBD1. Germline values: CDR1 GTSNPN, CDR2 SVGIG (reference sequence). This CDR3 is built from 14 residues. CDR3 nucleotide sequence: TGTGCCTGGAGTTGGACAGGGTTGAACACTGAAGCTCTCTTC. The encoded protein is CAWSWTGLNTEALF.

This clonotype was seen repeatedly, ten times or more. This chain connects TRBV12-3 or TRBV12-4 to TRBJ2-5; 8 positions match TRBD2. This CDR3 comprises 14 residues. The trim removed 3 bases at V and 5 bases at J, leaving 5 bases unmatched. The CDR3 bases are TGTGCCAGCAGTTTCCGACTAGCGATGGAGACCCAGTACTTC. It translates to CASSFRLAMETQYF.

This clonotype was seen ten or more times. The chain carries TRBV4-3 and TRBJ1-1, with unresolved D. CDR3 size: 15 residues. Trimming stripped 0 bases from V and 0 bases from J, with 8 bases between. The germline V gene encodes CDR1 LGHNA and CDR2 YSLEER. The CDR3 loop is CASSQDWSLNTEAFF. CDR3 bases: TGCGCCAGCAGCCAAGATTGGTCTCTGAACACTGAAGCTTTCTTT.

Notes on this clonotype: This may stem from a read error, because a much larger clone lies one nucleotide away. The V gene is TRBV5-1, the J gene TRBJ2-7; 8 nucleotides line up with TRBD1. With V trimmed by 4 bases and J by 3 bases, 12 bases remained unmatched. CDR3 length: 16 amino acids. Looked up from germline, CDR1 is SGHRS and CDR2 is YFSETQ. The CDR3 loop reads CASSPAFPGGYYEQYF. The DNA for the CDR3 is TGCGCCAGCAGCCCGGCCTTCCCAGGGGGCTACTACGAGCAGTACTTC.

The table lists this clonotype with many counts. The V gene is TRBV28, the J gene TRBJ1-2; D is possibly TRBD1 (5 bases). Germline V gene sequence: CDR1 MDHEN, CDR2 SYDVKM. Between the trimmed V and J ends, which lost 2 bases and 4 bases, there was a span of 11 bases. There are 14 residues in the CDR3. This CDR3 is CASSLIRAGYGYTF. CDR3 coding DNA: TGTGCCAGCAGTTTAATCAGGGCCGGCTATGGCTACACCTTC.